The 22 T cell receptor beta chains below were found in one sample sequenced in a study of blood T cell repertoires in COVID-19. Produced via immunoSEQ multiplex PCR; TCRdb's table is partial and in-frame only. The table lists 150,000 to 200,000 clones, around 85% of them singletons. Sequencing was carried out using peripheral blood. Every receptor here comes from a person aged 65 to 79 with COVID-19, enrolled during active disease.

The chain has TRBV5-1 and TRBJ1-4, with 7 bases that match TRBD1. The J segment lost 8 bases and the V segment lost 2 bases, leaving 3 bases of the junction unmatched. The V gene's germline CDR1 is SGHRS and CDR2 YFSETQ. The CDR3 consists of 13 residues. CDR3 protein: CASSFPGQEKLFF. CDR3 nucleotide sequence: TGCGCCAGCAGCTTCCCGGGACAGGAAAAACTGTTTTTT.

The chain combines TRBV18 with TRBJ2-2, with a tentative D call TRBD2 (6 bases). The CDR3 covers 15 residues. Germline CDR1 KGHSH, CDR2 LQKENI. V was cut by 8 bases and J by 6 bases, with 19 bases left in between. The CDR3 spells CASRGTGAGAGELFF. The CDR3 region has the DNA TGTGCCAGCCGCGGGACGGGAGCCGGGGCCGGGGAGCTGTTTTTT. The entire variable domain, with the rest obtained from reference TRBV18 and TRBJ2-2, is as follows: NAGVMQNPRHLVRRRGQEARLRCSPMKGHSHVYWYRQLPEEGLKFMVYLQKENIIDESGMPKERFSAEFPKEGPSILRIQQVVRGDSAAYFCASRGTGAGAGELFFGEGSRLTVL.

The genes are TRBV27 and TRBJ2-2; 16 nucleotides align to TRBD2. Germline CDR1 reads MNHEY; CDR2 reads SMNVEV (reference sequence). Trimming at V came to 8 bases and at J to 0 bases, leaving 9 bases not matched to a gene. CDR3 length: 19 residues. The CDR3 sequence is CASRKGLAGGITNTGELFF. CDR3 DNA sequence: TGTGCCAGCCGAAAGGGACTAGCGGGGGGGATAACGAACACCGGGGAGCTGTTTTTT.

As to this clone: The junction and the germline gene differ at one end; a read error may be behind it. The chain carries TRBV6-5 and TRBJ1-1; 8 positions agree with TRBD1. CDR1 and CDR2 from the germline V gene are MNHEY and SVGAGI. This CDR3 comprises 15 residues. DNA for the CDR3: TGTGCCAGCAGTAACTCAAGGACAGGGAAGGGTGAAGCTTTCTTT. Amino acid sequence: CASSNSRTGKGEAFF.

The rearrangement links TRBV5-4 to TRBJ2-5; 8 nucleotides agree with TRBD1. Unmatched junction bases numbered 5, after V lost 3 bases and J lost 1 base. The CDR3 sequence is 15 residues long. Germline V lookup: CDR1 SGHNT, CDR2 YYREEE (reference sequence). The CDR3 DNA reads TGTGCCAGCAGCTACCCCGACAGGGGCCAAGAGACCCAGTACTTC. It translates to CASSYPDRGQETQYF.

The CDR3 nucleotides are TGTGCCAGCAGCTTAGGCCCTCAGCGGTCCTCCTACAATGAGCAGTTCTTC. This sequence encodes CASSLGPQRSSYNEQFF. This chain uses TRBV7-2 with TRBJ2-1, with D perhaps matching TRBD2 (5 bases). CDR3 length: 17 amino acids. Deletions cut 1 base from V and 0 bases from J, with 13 bases between. Germline CDR1 and CDR2: SGHTA and FQGNSA.

The genes are TRBV7-3 and TRBJ2-1; TRBD2 might be the D (5 bases). Germline V gives CDR1 SGHTA, CDR2 FQGTGA. The CDR3 totals 16 residues. V was trimmed by 3 bases and J by 7 bases, leaving 19 bases between them. In DNA form, the CDR3 reads TGTGCCAGCAGCTTTCGGGGTCCGGGCCCGAGGAATGAGCAGTTCTTC. Translation gives CASSFRGPGPRNEQFF. Looking up the rest from reference TRBV7-3 and TRBJ2-1 gives the full variable domain: GAGVSQTPSNKVTEKGKYVELRCDPISGHTALYWYRQSLGQGPEFLIYFQGTGAADDSGLPNDRFFAVRPEGSVSTLKIQRTERGDSAVYLCASSFRGPGPRNEQFFGPGTRLTVL.

V usage is TRBV7-3 and J usage is TRBJ2-2; D may be TRBD2 (6 bases). This CDR3 is built from 14 residues. With 3 bases removed from V and 6 bases from J, the gap between germline ends came to 11 bases. CDR1 and CDR2 from the germline V gene are SGHTA and FQGTGA. CDR3 bases: TGTGCCAGCAGCTTGACGACTAGATCCGGGGAGCTGTTTTTT. This gives the protein CASSLTTRSGELFF.

This clone appeared a single time. This rearrangement joins TRBV7-9 to TRBJ2-2; 9 positions agree with TRBD1. Germline V gene sequence: CDR1 SEHNR, CDR2 FQNEAQ (reference sequence). The CDR3 is 16 amino acids. Trimming took 5 bases from V and 3 from J; bases not matched to a gene: 7. CDR3 protein: CASSRGTGRDTGELFF. The CDR3 DNA reads TGTGCCAGCAGCCGTGGGACAGGGAGGGACACCGGGGAGCTGTTTTTT.

The genes are TRBV7-3 and TRBJ1-4; a weak D match, TRBD1 (5 bases). CDR1 is SGHTA and CDR2 is FQGTGA in the germline V gene. Trimming pared 7 bases from V and 2 bases from J, leaving 11 bases between. This CDR3 region has 14 residues. The CDR3 nucleotides are TGTGCCAGCACCAGCGACAGCACTAATGAAAAACTGTTTTTT. The encoded protein is CASTSDSTNEKLFF.

The chain couples TRBV2 to TRBJ1-2; 7 nucleotides agree with TRBD1. Germline assignment: CDR1 SNHLY and CDR2 FYNNEI. V gave up 3 bases and J gave up 2 bases; unmatched junction bases: 18. The CDR3 totals 19 residues. As DNA, the CDR3 is TGTGCCAGCAGTGAGTCTGCAGAGACAGGGACGAAACTGAACTATGGCTACACCTTC. This translates into CASSESAETGTKLNYGYTF.

The genes are TRBV12-3 or TRBV12-4 and TRBJ2-5, with 12 bases matching TRBD2. V shed 6 bases, J shed 9 bases, and the junction held 5 bases outside the gene matches. The CDR3 runs to 13 residues. Here the CDR3 DNA reads TGTGCCAGCAGCCCTCTAGCGGGGGGGTCCCAGTACTTC. This sequence encodes CASSPLAGGSQYF.

The chain joins TRBV28 to TRBJ2-7, with 10 bases fitting TRBD1. CDR3 length: 15 residues. Germline trimming cut 2 bases from V and 5 bases from J; bases unmatched to any gene: 6. CDR1 and CDR2 (germline): MDHEN, SYDVKM. The CDR3 here is CASSLPGTGVHEQYF. CDR3 DNA: TGTGCCAGCAGTTTACCTGGGACAGGGGTCCACGAGCAGTACTTC.

The table lists this clone with a count of one. The gene calls are TRBV29-1 and TRBJ1-2, with 7 positions matching TRBD1. V dropped 6 bases and J dropped 0; count of bases not matched to a gene: 4. This CDR3 comprises 13 residues. Germline-derived CDR1 and CDR2 are SQVTM and ANQGSEA. The CDR3 DNA is TGCAGCGTCTGGGACAGTACTAACTATGGCTACACCTTC. Its protein product is CSVWDSTNYGYTF.

V gene TRBV19 combines with J gene TRBJ1-6, with D perhaps TRBD1 (6 bases). Germline values: CDR1 LNHDA, CDR2 SQIVND (reference sequence). The CDR3 loop spans 19 amino acids. Trimming cost V 7 bases and J 4 bases, with 26 bases left between them. For the CDR3, the DNA is TGTGCCAGTAAGTCCCGACCACAGGGAGACGGGAATTATAATTCACCCCTCCACTTT. Protein sequence: CASKSRPQGDGNYNSPLHF.

A single count supports this clone. This sequence joins TRBV6-6 and TRBJ1-1; tentatively, D is TRBD1 (5 bases). V was cut by 5 bases and J by 6 bases, with 13 bases left in between. Per germline, CDR1 MNHNY and CDR2 SVGAGI (reference sequence). The CDR3 runs 13 residues. This CDR3 reads CASSQVTVSEAFF. DNA for the CDR3: TGTGCCAGCAGTCAAGTGACAGTTTCTGAAGCTTTCTTT.

This rearrangement joins TRBV12-5 to TRBJ2-3; the D gene is possibly TRBD1 (6 bases). The V end was cut by 7 bases, the J end by 1 base, with 18 bases between. Germline V gives CDR1 LGHNT, CDR2 FRNRAP. The CDR3 has 16 residues. CDR3 residues: CASAPTRGKGTDTQYF. CDR3 nucleotides: TGTGCTAGTGCTCCTACTAGGGGGAAGGGCACAGATACGCAGTATTTT.

This clone was recorded a few times. The chain has TRBV14 and TRBJ2-3; 7 positions agree with TRBD1. Trimming removed 2 bases from V and 2 bases from J; junction bases left unmatched: 4. CDR1 and CDR2 from the germline V gene are SGHDN and FVKESK. This CDR3 contains 15 residues. The CDR3, as DNA: TGTGCCAGCAGCCAATTACAGGGGCCCACAGATACGCAGTATTTT. Translation gives CASSQLQGPTDTQYF.

This chain joins TRBV5-6 and TRBJ1-6, with unresolved D. Germline V CDR1 and CDR2: SGHDT, YYEEEE. Trimming shortened V by 2 bases and J by 3 bases, and 6 bases separated the two germline ends. The CDR3 has 14 residues. The CDR3 sequence: CASSFVGYNSPLHF. The DNA for the CDR3 is TGTGCCAGCAGCTTTGTCGGCTATAATTCACCCCTCCACTTT.

V gene TRBV9 combines with J gene TRBJ1-4, with 8 bases identical to TRBD1. Germline-derived CDR1 and CDR2 are SGDLS and YYNGEE. V was clipped by 3 bases and J by 8 bases; unmatched bases: 12. The CDR3 contains 16 residues. In DNA form, the CDR3 reads TGTGCCAGCAGCGCGACAGCAGGGGGCAGGCGGGAAAAACTGTTTTTT. Protein: CASSATAGGRREKLFF.

In its sample, this clone was seen once. This chain connects TRBV7-9 to TRBJ2-5; TRBD2 aligns across 8 bases. The V and J ends lost 5 bases and 5 bases, in that order; junction bases with no gene match: 7. The CDR3 has 14 amino acids. CDR1 is SEHNR and CDR2 is FQNEAQ in the germline V gene (reference sequence). CDR3 sequence: CASSRAGAGETQYF. The CDR3 coding sequence is TGTGCCAGCAGCCGAGCGGGGGCTGGGGAGACCCAGTACTTC.

This rearrangement joins TRBV29-1 to TRBJ2-2; D possibly corresponds to TRBD1 (5 bases). The germline gives CDR1 SQVTM, CDR2 ANQGSEA. There are 13 residues in the CDR3. V gave up 6 bases and J gave up 3 bases, with 11 bases separating them. CDR3 nucleotides: TGCAGCGTCAGGGTTAGTCACACCGGGGAGCTGTTTTTT. Translation gives CSVRVSHTGELFF.